The T cell receptor beta chain under discussion was sequenced for a study of patients and donors after allogeneic stem cell transplantation. Each CDR3 protein is one row after TCRdb ran MiXCR on the RT-PCR reads. The sample has about 960,000 distinct CDR3 sequences, roughly 18% seen once; the top ten hold roughly 6%. This CDR3 region has 13 residues. Germline CDR1 SGHTA, CDR2 FQGNSA. V lost 5 bases to trimming and J lost 6 bases, with 11 bases between them. This TCR was recovered from a human donor who was either an allogeneic HSCT recipient or a stem cell or donor lymphocyte infusion donor (not recorded which). It is not recorded whose cells these are; they may come from a transplant donor. The material sequenced was blood, either unsorted or a sorted T cell fraction (not recorded which). The chain is built from TRBV7-2 and TRBJ2-1; D is undetermined. This chain's CDR3 is CASSPITLNEQFF. For the CDR3, the DNA is TGTGCCAGCAGCCCAATAACCCTCAATGAGCAGTTCTTC.